This T cell receptor beta chain was recovered during a study of T cell clonotyping in hematopoietic cell transplantation. Study observations and caveats: Few recipient clonotypes overlapped donors; over 97% were de novo at given depth. Cells were unsorted, so CD4 and CD8 contributions were not separated. Recipient TCR diversity dropped after transplant; expanded clonotypes rose from day 30 to 180.

Samples: about 28 days before transplant, then days 30, 100 and 180 after. Profiled with immunoSEQ multiplex PCR; TCRdb holds only in-frame clones, not every one. The sample yields about 13,000 clones, more than 90% seen once. Concerning this clone: The antigen is unknown.

The ends were cut back, 0 bases at V and 6 bases at J, with 6 bases in the middle. CDR3 length: 13 amino acids. Germline CDR1 is SGHRS and CDR2 is YFSETQ. The material was PBMCs, obtained 100 days after allogeneic stem cell transplant. The source is a female patient aged 45 to 65 who had an allogeneic stem cell transplant from an unrelated donor, so the T cells may come from the graft donor. Some clones in this sample may be carry-over from other donors' samples. The rearrangement uses TRBV5-1 and TRBJ1-4, with D perhaps TRBD1 (5 bases). CDR3 coding DNA: TGCGCCAGCAGCTTGGGCAGGGATGAAAAACTGTTTTTT. This encodes CASSLGRDEKLFF.